The 30 T cell receptor beta chains reported below all come from one sample, sequenced in a study of cytotoxic CD8 clonotypes in ibrutinib-treated CLL. The table came from immunoSEQ multiplex PCR; TCRdb's copy has only in-frame clones and leaves some out. Of more than 300,000 clones in the sample, approximately 80% were seen once. The sequencing used PBMCs, collected before ibrutinib treatment. The source is a human donor with chronic lymphocytic leukemia.

This chain joins TRBV28 and TRBJ2-5, with 12 bases matching TRBD2. Germline V lookup: CDR1 MDHEN, CDR2 SYDVKM. With V trimmed by 5 bases and J by 4 bases, 8 bases remained unmatched. This CDR3 is 16 amino acids long. The DNA for the CDR3 is TGTGCCAGCAGTACCCCTCTAGCGGGAGGGGGAGAGACCCAGTACTTC. Translation: CASSTPLAGGGETQYF.

The chain joins TRBV30 to TRBJ2-3; 7 bases fit TRBD1. Trimming removed 3 bases from V and 2 bases from J; junction bases left unmatched: 5. Germline-derived CDR1 and CDR2 are GTSNPN and SVGIG (reference sequence). The CDR3 is 14 amino acids. The CDR3 protein is CAWRGDRTTDTQYF. CDR3 DNA sequence: TGTGCCTGGAGGGGGGACAGAACCACAGATACGCAGTATTTT.

The chain couples TRBV5-1 to TRBJ1-2; the D is unclear. The germline CDR1 and CDR2 sequences are SGHRS and YFSETQ. With 4 bases removed from V and 8 bases from J, the gap between germline ends came to 18 bases. The CDR3 has 14 amino acids. DNA of the CDR3: TGCGCCAGCAGCACTCAAGGAGGAGGAACGGGCTACACCTTC. Protein product: CASSTQGGGTGYTF.

V usage is TRBV6-1 and J usage is TRBJ2-1; TRBD2 matches at 10 bases. Per germline, CDR1 MNHNS and CDR2 SASEGT. Unmatched junction bases numbered 10, after V lost 2 bases and J lost 6 bases. The CDR3 loop spans 17 amino acids. The CDR3 DNA is TGTGCCAGCAGTGAAAGAGAGCGGGAGGGCCAGATCAATGAGCAGTTCTTC. Encoded protein: CASSEREREGQINEQFF.

The genes are TRBV5-1 and TRBJ2-1, with TRBD1 identical over 9 bases. Germline CDR1 reads SGHRS; CDR2 reads YFSETQ. Trimming at V came to 4 bases and at J to 0 bases, leaving 2 bases not matched to a gene. The CDR3 runs 15 residues. CDR3 amino acids: CASSGQGSSYNEQFF. As DNA, the CDR3 is TGCGCCAGCAGCGGACAGGGGAGCTCCTACAATGAGCAGTTCTTC.

The rearrangement uses TRBV6-5 and TRBJ2-7, with D possibly TRBD2 on 5 matching bases. V shed 0 bases and J shed 0 bases, with 12 bases lying between them. Germline V gene lookup returns CDR1 MNHEY and CDR2 SVGAGI. The CDR3 runs to 16 residues. The CDR3 is CASSYSVRESSYEQYF. Here the CDR3 DNA reads TGTGCCAGCAGTTACTCGGTGAGGGAGTCCTCCTACGAGCAGTACTTC.

This clone appeared a few times. The chain joins TRBV6-4 to TRBJ2-1, with D uncertain. The germline V gene has CDR1 MRHNA and CDR2 SNTAGT. CDR3 length: 14 residues. V was trimmed by 2 bases and J by 9 bases, leaving 14 bases between them. DNA of the CDR3: TGTGCCAGCAGTGACCCTTTTTCGGGCGGTGAGCAGTTCTTC. Translated: CASSDPFSGGEQFF.

The V and J genes are TRBV7-2 and TRBJ2-3; D is possibly TRBD1 (7 bases). Deletions cut 7 bases from V and 1 base from J, with 12 bases between. The CDR3 covers 14 residues. CDR1 is SGHTA, CDR2 FQGNSA, per germline. The CDR3 sequence: CASNQGGGTDTQYF. CDR3 DNA sequence: TGTGCCAGCAATCAGGGGGGAGGCACAGATACGCAGTATTTT.

V usage is TRBV4-2 and J usage is TRBJ2-3; D is ambiguous. The CDR3 covers 14 residues. Trimming shortened V by 4 bases and J by 6 bases, and 14 bases separated the two germline ends. Germline CDR1 is LGHNA and CDR2 is YNFKEQ. The CDR3 DNA sequence: TGTGCCAGCAGCCCTAGAGGTCTCGTGGATACGCAGTATTTT. Encoded protein: CASSPRGLVDTQYF.

CDR3 bases: TGTGCCTGGAGTGTTGGGGTTGGGCTAGCGACATACGAGCAGTACTTC. Protein product: CAWSVGVGLATYEQYF. This chain joins TRBV30 and TRBJ2-7; the D gene is possibly TRBD2 (6 bases). Per the germline V gene, CDR1 is GTSNPN and CDR2 is SVGIG (reference sequence). The length of the CDR3 is 16 residues. The V gene lost 0 bases and the J gene lost 4 bases, with 19 bases spanning the gap.

CDR3 in amino acids: CASSQVDSTYEQYF. CDR3 DNA sequence: TGTGCCAGCAGCCAAGTGGACAGCACCTACGAGCAGTACTTC. The chain has TRBV4-2 and TRBJ2-7; possible D gene TRBD1, 6 bases. CDR3 length equals 14 residues. The germline V and J ends were trimmed by 1 base and 2 bases, with 9 bases remaining between them. Germline V gene sequence: CDR1 LGHNA, CDR2 YNFKEQ.

The chain carries TRBV19 and TRBJ1-5; D not resolved. The V end lost 8 bases, the J end lost 5 bases, and 4 bases lay between the germline ends. This CDR3 spans 10 amino acids. Germline loops: CDR1 LNHDA, CDR2 SQIVND (reference sequence). The CDR3 loop is CASSDQPQHF. The DNA of the CDR3 is TGTGCCAGTTCGGATCAGCCCCAGCATTTT.

The chain recombines TRBV5-1 with TRBJ1-5; the match to TRBD1 covers 7 bases. The CDR3 contains 15 residues. Trimming cost V 2 bases and J 3 bases; bases outside gene matches: 5. The germline gives CDR1 SGHRS, CDR2 YFSETQ. The CDR3 spells CASSLQGILNQPQHF. Here the CDR3 DNA reads TGCGCCAGCAGCTTACAGGGGATACTCAATCAGCCCCAGCATTTT.

The V and J genes are TRBV6-5 and TRBJ1-1, with no clear D. Germline lookup yields CDR1 MNHEY and CDR2 SVGAGI. The CDR3 runs 11 residues. The V gene lost 10 bases and the J gene lost 0 bases, with 6 bases spanning the gap. In nucleotides, the CDR3 is TGTGCCATCGAAGTGAACACTGAAGCTTTCTTT. Translated, it gives CAIEVNTEAFF.

CDR3 protein: CASWATRQQSYEQYF. The DNA for the CDR3 is TGTGCCAGCTGGGCGACTAGACAGCAAAGCTACGAGCAGTACTTC. This chain joins TRBV2 and TRBJ2-7; D is possibly TRBD2 (6 bases). The CDR3 has 15 residues. CDR1 and CDR2 from the germline V gene are SNHLY and FYNNEI. Trimming took off 8 bases at V and 3 bases at J, with 20 bases between the two ends.

This clone occurred once. J is TRBJ2-2 and V is TRBV5-6; D not resolved. The CDR3 runs 13 residues. Trimming removed 2 bases from V and 7 bases from J, with 9 bases in between. The germline V gene encodes CDR1 SGHDT and CDR2 YYEEEE. CDR3 protein: CASSFLDLGELFF. In DNA form, the CDR3 reads TGTGCCAGCAGCTTTTTGGACCTCGGGGAGCTGTTTTTT.

The chain carries TRBV7-2 and TRBJ2-1; possible D gene TRBD1, 5 bases. Germline V gene lookup returns CDR1 SGHTA and CDR2 FQGNSA. The CDR3 covers 14 residues. Trimming cost V 5 bases and J 4 bases, with 12 bases left between them. CDR3 protein: CASSPGRVYNEQFF. CDR3 DNA: TGTGCCAGCAGCCCCGGCAGGGTGTACAATGAGCAGTTCTTC.

The genes are TRBV7-2 and TRBJ2-3, with D perhaps given as TRBD1 or TRBD2 (5 bases each). The CDR3 runs to 16 residues. V was clipped by 2 bases and J by 1 base, with 13 bases between them. CDR1 SGHTA and CDR2 FQGNSA come from the germline V gene. DNA of the CDR3: TGTGCCAGCAGCTTAAATGGTCGGGGCGGCACAGATACGCAGTATTTT. Amino acid sequence: CASSLNGRGGTDTQYF.

The chain links TRBV10-3 to TRBJ1-3; a possible D gene is TRBD1 (6 bases). CDR3 size: 13 residues. CDR1 and CDR2 (germline): ENHRY, SYGVKD. The V end was cut by 6 bases, the J end by 8 bases, with 14 bases between. CDR3 nucleotides: TGTGCCATCAGATCGGGGGCGCGGGACACCATATATTTT. This sequence encodes CAIRSGARDTIYF.

The J gene is TRBJ2-1, the V gene TRBV25-1; TRBD1 agrees at 7 bases. The junction had 3 bases not matched to a gene; V was cut back by 3 bases and J by 4 bases. The CDR3 runs to 14 residues. Germline-derived CDR1 and CDR2 are MGHDK and SYGVNS. The chain's CDR3 is CASSDGTVYNEQFF. CDR3 bases: TGTGCCAGCAGTGACGGGACAGTATACAATGAGCAGTTCTTC.

This chain uses TRBV29-1 with TRBJ2-7; 10 nucleotides match TRBD2. Trimming cost V 6 bases and J 7 bases; bases outside gene matches: 12. CDR3 size: 14 residues. Germline assignment: CDR1 SQVTM and CDR2 ANQGSEA. CDR3 nucleotides: TGCAGCGTAGTAGCGGGAGGATCGAGGTGGGAGCAGTACTTC. This encodes CSVVAGGSRWEQYF.

This chain links TRBV7-2 with TRBJ1-1, with 7 bases lining up with TRBD1. Germline trimming cut 5 bases from V and 3 bases from J; bases unmatched to any gene: 6. Germline values: CDR1 SGHTA, CDR2 FQGNSA. The CDR3 is 14 amino acids. The CDR3 loop is CASSAGQVYTEAFF. The CDR3 DNA reads TGTGCCAGCAGCGCCGGACAGGTCTACACTGAAGCTTTCTTT. Full variable domain (outside the CDR3, taken from reference TRBV7-2 and TRBJ1-1): GAGVSQSPSNKVTEKGKDVELRCDPISGHTALYWYRQSLGQGLEFLIYFQGNSAPDKSGLPSDRFSAERTGGSVSTLTIQRTQQEDSAVYLCASSAGQVYTEAFFGQGTRLTVV.

The chain carries TRBV5-1 and TRBJ2-1, with TRBD1 matching 9 bases. Trimming at V came to 4 bases and at J to 4 bases, leaving 9 bases not matched to a gene. Germline V gene lookup returns CDR1 SGHRS and CDR2 YFSETQ. The CDR3 runs to 16 residues. The CDR3 DNA is TGCGCCAGCAGCCCGGACCCCGGACAGGGGTACAATGAGCAGTTCTTC. Translated: CASSPDPGQGYNEQFF. Full variable domain (remainder filled in from reference TRBV5-1 and TRBJ2-1): KAGVTQTPRYLIKTRGQQVTLSCSPISGHRSVSWYQQTPGQGLQFLFEYFSETQRNKGNFPGRFSGRQFSNSRSEMNVSTLELGDSALYLCASSPDPGQGYNEQFFGPGTRLTVL.

The chain is built from TRBV27 and TRBJ2-7, with 10 bases identical to TRBD1. CDR1 and CDR2 (germline): MNHEY, SMNVEV (reference sequence). The J segment lost 4 bases and the V segment lost 5 bases, leaving 11 bases of the junction unmatched. The CDR3 is made up of 16 amino acids. The CDR3 coding sequence is TGTGCCAGCAGTCCGACAGGGGGCGCATCAGTTTACGAGCAGTACTTC. Its translation: CASSPTGGASVYEQYF.

The chain is built from TRBV9 and TRBJ2-1; 7 bases line up with TRBD2. CDR3 length: 15 amino acids. The germline V gene encodes CDR1 SGDLS and CDR2 YYNGEE. J lost 6 bases, V lost 4 bases, and 10 bases had no gene match. CDR3 region: CASSIGGGPSNEQFF. CDR3 DNA sequence: TGTGCCAGCAGCATTGGGGGAGGGCCGTCCAATGAGCAGTTCTTC.

The V call is TRBV6-1, the J call TRBJ2-1; D is uncertain. Germline-derived CDR1 and CDR2 are MNHNS and SASEGT. This CDR3 is built from 15 residues. V was cut by 5 bases and J by 4 bases, with 15 bases left in between. The CDR3 nucleotides read TGTGCCAGCAGTCCCGACCCGCTTTCGTACAATGAGCAGTTCTTC. Its translation: CASSPDPLSYNEQFF.

The J gene is TRBJ2-5, the V gene TRBV10-3; 8 bases line up with TRBD2. Per germline, CDR1 ENHRY and CDR2 SYGVKD. The CDR3 sequence is 12 residues long. In DNA, the CDR3 is TGTGCTTCTCGGGGGGGCCAAGAGACCCAGTACTTC. This codes for CASRGGQETQYF.

The chain carries TRBV7-8 and TRBJ2-1, with D perhaps matching TRBD1 (5 bases). The CDR3 runs to 14 residues. The germline V gene has CDR1 SGHVS and CDR2 FQNEAQ. The ends were cut back, 5 bases at V and 9 bases at J, with 17 bases in the middle. CDR3 nucleotides: TGTGCCAGCAGCCCTATCGGTGGGGCGCCTGAGCAGTTCTTC. It translates to CASSPIGGAPEQFF.

The chain is built from TRBV20-1 and TRBJ1-2; D possibly corresponds to TRBD1 (5 bases). The CDR3 length is 11 residues. Germline V CDR1 and CDR2: DFQATT, SNEGSKA (reference sequence). The CDR3 bases are TGCGCGATGGGGGGGAACTATGGCTACACCTTC. This codes for CAMGGNYGYTF.

This chain connects TRBV18 to TRBJ1-2, with a weak D call TRBD1 (5 bases). The V gene's germline CDR1 is KGHSH and CDR2 LQKENI. The ends were cut back, 1 base at V and 2 bases at J, with 14 bases in the middle. The CDR3 extends over 16 amino acids. Here the CDR3 DNA reads TGTGCCAGCTCACCACTGGGGACGTCTCAGAACTATGGCTACACCTTC. Translated: CASSPLGTSQNYGYTF. The full variable domain, its missing parts supplied by reference TRBV18 and TRBJ1-2, is NAGVMQNPRHLVRRRGQEARLRCSPMKGHSHVYWYRQLPEEGLKFMVYLQKENIIDESGMPKERFSAEFPKEGPSILRIQQVVRGDSAAYFCASSPLGTSQNYGYTFGSGTRLTVV.